The 27 T cell receptor beta chains in this list originate from one sample, sequenced in a study of blood T cell repertoires in COVID-19. The method was immunoSEQ multiplex PCR; TCRdb's version includes in-frame clones alone and lacks a portion of them. Of about 150,000 clones in the sample, almost 85% were seen once. Material for sequencing was peripheral blood. The source is a man younger than 35 with active or convalescent COVID-19.

The V and J genes are TRBV5-4 and TRBJ1-3; D perhaps matches TRBD1 (5 bases). Trimming took 3 bases from V and 2 from J, leaving 15 bases between them. Germline CDR1 is SGHNT and CDR2 is YYREEE (reference sequence). CDR3 length: 16 amino acids. Here the CDR3 reads CASSSGGGGTGNTIYF. The CDR3 coding sequence is TGTGCCAGCAGCTCCGGCGGGGGAGGAACTGGAAACACCATATATTTT. Supplemented by reference TRBV5-4 and TRBJ1-3, the full variable domain reads ETGVTQSPTHLIKTRGQQVTLRCSSQSGHNTVSWYQQALGQGPQFIFQYYREEENGRGNFPPRFSGLQFPNYSSELNVNALELDDSALYLCASSSGGGGTGNTIYFGEGSWLTVV.

The chain links TRBV2 to TRBJ2-7; possibly TRBD2 for D (6 bases). Trimming shortened V by 8 bases and J by 5 bases, and 13 bases separated the two germline ends. The CDR3 is made up of 12 amino acids. Germline V gene sequence: CDR1 SNHLY, CDR2 FYNNEI. The CDR3 sequence: CASRGNLHEQYF. DNA of the CDR3: TGTGCCAGCCGGGGGAATCTCCACGAGCAGTACTTC.

The chain carries TRBV29-1 and TRBJ2-5, with 11 nucleotides matching TRBD1. CDR1 and CDR2 (germline): SQVTM, ANQGSEA. The CDR3 consists of 14 residues. V lost 7 bases to trimming and J lost 5 bases; unmatched junction nucleotides: 9. The CDR3 nucleotides read TGCAGCGACGAGGACAGGGGGCGAGTGGAGACCCAGTACTTC. Its translation is CSDEDRGRVETQYF.

This rearrangement joins TRBV20-1 to TRBJ2-7; TRBD2 matches at 9 bases. CDR3 length: 14 amino acids. Germline CDR1 DFQATT, CDR2 SNEGSKA (reference sequence). V lost 3 bases to trimming and J lost 5 bases; unmatched junction nucleotides: 8. As DNA, the CDR3 is TGCAGTGCTAGTCGGATTAGCGGGAGCGACGAGCAGTACTTC. Its protein is CSASRISGSDEQYF.

The chain is built from TRBV28 and TRBJ1-4; 12 nucleotides line up with TRBD1. CDR3 size: 16 residues. From germline, CDR1 is MDHEN and CDR2 SYDVKM. V lost 5 bases and J lost 10; bases outside the gene matches: 11. CDR3 sequence: CASSVGTGGLLGKLFF. The DNA for the CDR3 is TGTGCCAGCAGTGTGGGGACAGGGGGCCTACTTGGAAAACTGTTTTTT.

This chain connects TRBV12-3 or TRBV12-4 to TRBJ1-5; a possible D gene is TRBD1 (5 bases). V lost 8 bases, J lost 7 bases, and 15 bases lay in between. The CDR3 sequence is 13 residues long. The CDR3 protein is CASCLGGKQPQHF. The CDR3 DNA sequence: TGTGCCAGCTGTCTCGGGGGGAAGCAGCCCCAGCATTTT.

This chain joins TRBV6-2 or TRBV6-3 and TRBJ1-6; TRBD1 agrees at 7 bases. V trimming: 6 bases; J trimming: 8 bases; junction bases outside the gene matches: 7. The CDR3 is made up of 14 amino acids. From germline, CDR1 is MNHEY and CDR2 SVGEGT. CDR3 protein: CASSTGTAYSPLHF. In nucleotides, the CDR3 is TGTGCCAGCAGCACCGGGACAGCTTATTCACCCCTCCACTTT.

This rearrangement joins TRBV3-1 (or the pseudogene TRBV3-2) to TRBJ2-7; 15 bases are shared with TRBD2. Germline-derived CDR1 and CDR2 are LGHDT and YNNKEL (reference sequence). The CDR3 extends over 15 amino acids. Losses at the gene ends were 4 bases for V and 4 bases for J; bases not matched to a gene: 2. DNA for the CDR3: TGTGCCAGCAGCCGGACTAGCGGGGGGGCGTACGAGCAGTACTTC. Translating gives CASSRTSGGAYEQYF.

The chain combines TRBV20-1 with TRBJ1-1; D gene ambiguous. Per germline, CDR1 DFQATT and CDR2 SNEGSKA (reference sequence). V was pared by 6 bases and J by 10 bases, with 12 bases between. This CDR3 spans 10 amino acids. The CDR3 nucleotides are TGCAGTGCCCCCCTAGACGGAGCTTTCTTT. Translating it yields CSAPLDGAFF.

The chain has TRBV3-1 (or the pseudogene TRBV3-2) and TRBJ2-3; D not resolved. The germline V gene encodes CDR1 LGHDT and CDR2 YNNKEL (reference sequence). The CDR3 covers 14 residues. Trimming removed 4 bases at V and 8 bases at J, with 16 bases between. CDR3 protein: CASSLSKVGRTQYF. The DNA for the CDR3 is TGTGCCAGCAGCCTTTCGAAAGTCGGTCGTACGCAGTATTTT.

This rearrangement joins TRBV12-5 to TRBJ1-1; D perhaps matches TRBD1 (6 bases). CDR1 and CDR2 from the germline V gene are LGHNT and FRNRAP. V lost 2 bases to trimming and J lost 1 base, with 17 bases between them. The CDR3 is 17 amino acids. CDR3 amino acids: CASGLFGVGGQNTEAFF. DNA for the CDR3: TGTGCTAGTGGTTTGTTTGGCGTGGGGGGGCAGAACACTGAAGCTTTCTTT.

The chain couples TRBV5-1 to TRBJ2-5; 7 bases fit TRBD1. V was pared by 4 bases and J by 4 bases, with 16 bases of the junction left unmatched. The CDR3 has 17 amino acids. CDR1 is SGHRS and CDR2 is YFSETQ in the germline V gene. The CDR3 DNA is TGCGCCAGCAGCGTGGGCACTCGACAGGGTGCGATAGAGACCCAGTACTTC. This gives the protein CASSVGTRQGAIETQYF.

The V gene is TRBV19, the J gene TRBJ1-1; tentatively, D is TRBD1 (6 bases). This CDR3 has 13 residues. The V end lost 6 bases, the J end lost 1 base, and 9 bases lay between the germline ends. Germline V gene sequence: CDR1 LNHDA, CDR2 SQIVND (reference sequence). The CDR3 nucleotides are TGTGCCAGTAGCTGGGACACGAACACTGAAGCTTTCTTT. This codes for CASSWDTNTEAFF.

The chain has TRBV6-1 and TRBJ2-1; a weak D match, TRBD2 (7 bases). The CDR3 sequence is 16 residues long. Trimming shortened V by 1 base and J by 8 bases, and 18 bases separated the two germline ends. Per germline, CDR1 MNHNS and CDR2 SASEGT. The CDR3 protein is CASSEVGRPGGYEQFF. Written as DNA, the CDR3 is TGTGCCAGCAGTGAAGTCGGGAGGCCCGGGGGCTATGAGCAGTTCTTC.

The V gene is TRBV6-6, the J gene TRBJ2-3; TRBD2 aligns across 8 bases. CDR1 MNHNY and CDR2 SVGAGI come from the germline V gene (reference sequence). The CDR3 sequence is 16 residues long. V shed 0 bases and J 1 base; nucleotides not matched to a gene: 3. CDR3 bases: TGTGCCAGCAGTTACTCGACAGCGGGGGGCACAGATACGCAGTATTTT. Its translation is CASSYSTAGGTDTQYF.

The CDR3 protein is CASSLWTPGEAFF. The CDR3 DNA is TGCGCCAGCAGCCTCTGGACACCCGGTGAAGCTTTCTTT. The J gene is TRBJ1-1, the V gene TRBV5-1; D is possibly TRBD1 (5 bases). V lost 4 bases and J lost 7, with 14 bases in between. In germline, CDR1 is SGHRS, CDR2 YFSETQ. This CDR3 region has 13 residues.

This clone has just a few counts. V is TRBV5-1 and J is TRBJ2-3; 12 bases fit TRBD2. V gave up 0 bases and J gave up 0 bases; unmatched junction bases: 11. This CDR3 is built from 20 residues. CDR1 SGHRS and CDR2 YFSETQ come from the germline V gene. Here the CDR3 DNA reads TGCGCCAGCAGCTTGGACCCCCCCTTAACTAGCGGGGGGAGCACAGATACGCAGTATTTT. Protein: CASSLDPPLTSGGSTDTQYF. Looking up the rest from reference TRBV5-1 and TRBJ2-3 gives the full variable domain: KAGVTQTPRYLIKTRGQQVTLSCSPISGHRSVSWYQQTPGQGLQFLFEYFSETQRNKGNFPGRFSGRQFSNSRSEMNVSTLELGDSALYLCASSLDPPLTSGGSTDTQYFGPGTRLTVL.

The genes are TRBV7-9 and TRBJ1-1; D remains unclear. V dropped 4 bases and J dropped 4 bases, with 10 bases sitting between them. The CDR3 is 13 residues long. Germline CDR1 is SEHNR and CDR2 is FQNEAQ (reference sequence). This CDR3 reads CASSYRVGTEAFF. In DNA, the CDR3 is TGTGCCAGCAGCTATCGGGTAGGCACTGAAGCTTTCTTT.

The J gene is TRBJ2-5, the V gene TRBV20-1; 9 positions agree with TRBD1. With V trimmed by 3 bases and J by 2 bases, 4 bases remained unmatched. This CDR3 contains 14 residues. From germline, CDR1 is DFQATT and CDR2 SNEGSKA (reference sequence). The CDR3 coding sequence is TGCAGTGCTAGTCCCGGGACAGGGCAAGAGACCCAGTACTTC. This codes for CSASPGTGQETQYF.

The genes are TRBV19 and TRBJ2-1; 8 positions match TRBD1. V lost 5 bases to trimming and J lost 9 bases; unmatched junction nucleotides: 12. CDR1 and CDR2 from the germline V gene are LNHDA and SQIVND (reference sequence). This CDR3 comprises 15 residues. The CDR3 DNA follows: TGTGCCAGTAGTGTAAGGACAGGGCAAATTGGTGAGCAGTTCTTC. Amino acids: CASSVRTGQIGEQFF.

The genes are TRBV2 and TRBJ1-1, with a possible D match to TRBD1 (5 bases). CDR3 length: 14 amino acids. Germline V gene lookup returns CDR1 SNHLY and CDR2 FYNNEI. Trimming removed 6 bases from V and 1 base from J, with 12 bases in between. This chain's CDR3 is CASSAAGGNTEAFF. Here the CDR3 DNA reads TGTGCCAGCAGCGCCGCGGGGGGGAACACTGAAGCTTTCTTT.

This chain uses TRBV6-6 with TRBJ1-4; TRBD1 matches 9 bases. V was pared by 0 bases and J by 7 bases, with 3 bases of the junction left unmatched. CDR3 length equals 15 residues. Germline CDR1 MNHNY, CDR2 SVGAGI (reference sequence). The CDR3 sequence is CASSYSQGAGEKLFF. For the CDR3, the DNA is TGTGCCAGCAGTTACTCACAGGGGGCAGGTGAAAAACTGTTTTTT.

V and J are TRBV19 and TRBJ1-5, with 12 bases that match TRBD1. With 7 bases clipped from V and 2 bases from J, the junction kept 12 bases outside the gene matches. Germline V gene sequence: CDR1 LNHDA, CDR2 SQIVND (reference sequence). The CDR3 contains 18 residues. CDR3 sequence reads: CASTTGDRGLFGNQPQHF. The CDR3 nucleotides read TGTGCCAGTACCACCGGGGACAGGGGGCTTTTTGGCAATCAGCCCCAGCATTTT.

This clone was recorded a few times. The J gene is TRBJ2-1, the V gene TRBV2; TRBD2 agrees at 7 bases. The CDR3 has 14 amino acids. The germline V gene encodes CDR1 SNHLY and CDR2 FYNNEI. V lost 9 bases and J lost 8; bases outside the gene matches: 13. CDR3 in amino acids: CARQQEAGNDEQFF. The CDR3 bases are TGTGCCAGGCAACAAGAAGCGGGGAACGATGAGCAGTTCTTC.

This chain links TRBV4-2 with TRBJ2-7; weak D call: TRBD2 (5 bases). The germline V gene has CDR1 LGHNA and CDR2 YNFKEQ. V lost 3 bases to trimming and J lost 2 bases, with 11 bases between them. The CDR3 contains 14 residues. CDR3 amino acids: CASSQADGAYEQYF. CDR3 DNA sequence: TGTGCCAGCAGCCAGGCGGACGGGGCCTACGAGCAGTACTTC.

V and J are TRBV4-1 and TRBJ1-2, with 12 bases fitting TRBD1. Germline V CDR1 and CDR2: MGHRA, YSYEKL. CDR3 length equals 16 residues. The trim removed 2 bases at V and 9 bases at J, leaving 10 bases unmatched. The CDR3 protein is CASSQSPGQGASSYTF. CDR3 nucleotides: TGCGCCAGCAGCCAATCCCCGGGACAGGGGGCCTCAAGCTACACCTTC.

The chain joins TRBV6-6 to TRBJ1-2, with 7 bases identical to TRBD1. CDR3 length: 15 amino acids. Trimming cost V 0 bases and J 4 bases; bases outside gene matches: 5. Germline V gene lookup returns CDR1 MNHNY and CDR2 SVGAGI (reference sequence). The CDR3 region has the DNA TGTGCCAGCAGTTACTCGACAGGGACGGTCTATGGCTACACCTTC. Protein sequence: CASSYSTGTVYGYTF.